This TCR beta chain came from a study of control samples from healthy donors and cancer patients. Only in-frame clones appear in the TCRdb table, and some are missing; sequencing was by immunoSEQ multiplex PCR. Of some 95,000 clones in the sample, roughly 92% were seen once. The V and J ends lost 4 bases and 4 bases respectively, with 5 bases between them. Germline V lookup: CDR1 MDHEN, CDR2 SYDVKM. This CDR3 comprises 12 residues. Sequencing was performed on blood. The rearrangement joins TRBV28 to TRBJ1-3, with D unresolved. The clonotype comes from a human donor in good health. The donor label of this sample is uncertain. This CDR3 is CASSSGGNTIYF. The CDR3 nucleotides read TGTGCCAGCAGTTCGGGGGGAAACACCATATATTTT.